This entry features one T cell receptor beta chain sequence. The source of the sample is a study of cytotoxic CD8 clonotypes in ibrutinib-treated CLL. The CDR3 is made up of 13 amino acids. V was shortened by 7 bases and J by 4 bases, with 13 bases between the two germline ends. Germline values: CDR1 SNHLY, CDR2 FYNNEI. Target depth was 1 in 200,000 to 1 in 1 million T cells, about 10x per clonotype. Clones were read by immunoSEQ multiplex PCR, and TCRdb kept only the in-frame ones, dropping some. The sample has about 130,000 clones, 84% seen once; the top ten hold about 3.3%. Sequencing was performed on PBMCs, taken after 24 months of ibrutinib treatment. The chain employs TRBV2 and TRBJ2-5; possibly TRBD1 for D (5 bases). This TCR was recovered from a human donor with chronic lymphocytic leukemia. This CDR3 is CASNGQRGETQYF. The CDR3 DNA follows: TGTGCCAGCAACGGACAAAGGGGAGAGACCCAGTACTTC.